This entry describes one T cell receptor beta chain. The target of this receptor is not known. No base quality values were provided; no much bigger clone lies one nucleotide off. This sample was included in a study of graft-versus-host responses after intestinal transplantation (dated by TCRdb to 2020 to 2022). Turning to the overall study: Multivisceral, liver-intestinal, or isolated intestinal transplants were received by the recipients. Instead of going to the commercial service, samples from three later patients were sequenced in-house on an Illumina MiSeq and processed with MiXCR. Donor T cell macrochimerism was defined as a peak of at least 4% donor T cells among recipient peripheral blood mononuclear cells. Graft-versus-host and host-versus-graft alloreactive T cell clones were tracked in the graft, circulation and bone marrow after intestinal transplantation using bulk TCR-beta CDR3 sequencing. Alloreactive clones were identified by sequencing pre-transplant mixed lymphocyte reaction products and comparing these products with unstimulated pre-transplant donor and recipient T cells. All recipients received anti-thymocyte globulin induction followed by maintenance tacrolimus and steroids for roughly 3 years. The cohort enrolled around 25 intestinal transplant recipients including one retransplant, and a few patients lacking pretransplant specimens were excluded.

The paper as a whole reports these results and caveats: The conclusions were limited by the relatively low number and heterogeneity of the intestinal transplant patients. Early after transplant, peak levels of circulating GvH clones were associated with declines in HvG clones. In the allografts of patients with donor T cell macrochimerism, GvH to HvG T cell clonal ratios were high. GvH clones were detected in recipient bone marrow, and some of these GvH clones were observed earlier in ileal mucosa or blood, consistent with an intestinal mucosal origin.

Receptors were amplified or captured by the immunoSEQ multiplex PCR assay. For most patients, genomic DNA was isolated with the Qiagen DNeasy Blood and Tissue Kit and shipped frozen to Adaptive Biotechnologies for TCR sequencing. For most patients, high-throughput TCR-beta CDR3 sequencing of genomic DNA was performed by Adaptive Biotechnologies. As for the original processing: TCR sequencing data for approximately 19 patients were retrieved from Adaptive's ImmunoSEQ software; three other patients were processed with MiXCR and VDJtools. To correct CD4 versus CD8 sorting errors, any sequence found in both subsets at a frequency ratio below 5:1 was removed. Because the origin of CDR3 nucleotide sequences shared between donor and recipient could not be assigned, those sequences were removed. To count as alloreactive, a clone needed at least 2-fold expansion over unstimulated cells and a minimum CFSE-low frequency of 0.002% (template counts) or 0.001% (read counts). A clone was considered mappable if detected in the sequenced pre-transplant spleen, lymph node, or MLR CFSE-low populations of the donor or recipient. The cumulative frequency of alloreactive clones was calculated as a percentage of all sequences, weighted by copy number. TCRdb obtained this table from immuneACCESS and retained in-frame rearrangements with V and J assigned. These tables miss some clones; where compared with another copy, unresolved V genes account for less than half of the shortfall, and the remainder is unexplained. V and J calls and clone size are those listed in that table; D and trimming were worked out from the DNA. Counted in this sample were fewer than 95,000 clones; about 94% of them appeared once. The ten largest clones represent around 0.18% of the sample.

The time point label here, explained by the study, means: cells obtained before transplantation from donor or recipient. CD3+CD4+ and CD3+CD8+ populations were FACS-sorted from unstimulated pre-transplant donor and recipient cells taken from spleen or lymph nodes. V loses 4 bases of germline sequence and J loses 7 bases, and the interval between the two ends is 17 bases. Via the germline V gene, CDR1 is KGHSH and CDR2 LQKENI. From cysteine to phenylalanine, the CDR3 is 15 amino acids long. Solely the CDR3 DNA is kept, with 45 bases framed from the first base. This chain is built from TRBV18 and TRBJ1-5; the D gene is not confidently resolved. The TCR was taken from a human donor who was the organ donor for an intestinal transplant. The sequences come from unstimulated CD4+ T cells sorted from spleen or lymph node cells, collected before transplant. The sequenced DNA is TGTGCCAGCTCACAGACGGAGGCGGGCGGCCAGCCCCAGCATTTT. It encodes CASSQTEAGGQPQHF.